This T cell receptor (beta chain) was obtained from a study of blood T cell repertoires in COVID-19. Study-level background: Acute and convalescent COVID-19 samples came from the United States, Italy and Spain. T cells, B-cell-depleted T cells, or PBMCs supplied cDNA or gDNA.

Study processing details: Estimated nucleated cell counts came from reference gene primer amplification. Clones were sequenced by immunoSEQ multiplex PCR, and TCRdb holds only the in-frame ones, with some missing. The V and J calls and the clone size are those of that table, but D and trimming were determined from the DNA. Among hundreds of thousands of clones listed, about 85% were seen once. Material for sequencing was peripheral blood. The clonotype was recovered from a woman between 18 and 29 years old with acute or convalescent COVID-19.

The CDR3 bases are TGTGCCAGCAGCTTACTAGCGGGAGACAATGAGCAGTTCTTC. Amino acid sequence: CASSLLAGDNEQFF. The chain combines TRBV7-2 with TRBJ2-1, with 10 bases fitting TRBD2. Trimming cost V 2 bases and J 5 bases; bases outside gene matches: 0. The CDR3 is 14 residues long. Germline assignment: CDR1 SGHTA and CDR2 FQGNSA.